What follows describes a single T cell receptor beta chain. Antigen: not known. These data originate in a study of shared clonotypes between healthy human individuals. Study details: The donor pool was made up of two women and three men aged 18 to 49.

General study findings and limits: Clonotype sharing among donors, it was expected, would be affected by sequencing depth.

The data were produced by immunoSEQ multiplex PCR, yet TCRdb's version contains in-frame clones alone and is incomplete. Altogether about half a million clones are present, 81% being singletons, with the ten largest covering about 12%. From germline, CDR1 is SGHTA and CDR2 FQGNSA. V was pared by 4 bases and J by 2 bases, with 12 bases between. This CDR3 contains 14 residues. Within Nashville, Tennessee resided all donors, each a Caucasian adult. Genomic DNA of unsorted samples came from 85 million to 90 million PBMCs. This sequence was found in a woman aged 40 to 50 in good health. Some clones in this sample may be carry-over from other donors' samples. The specimen was PBMCs. V usage is TRBV7-2 and J usage is TRBJ2-7; D may be TRBD2 (5 bases). The CDR3 loop reads CASSSATGTYEQYF. CDR3 coding DNA: TGTGCCAGCAGCTCGGCGACGGGGACCTACGAGCAGTACTTC.